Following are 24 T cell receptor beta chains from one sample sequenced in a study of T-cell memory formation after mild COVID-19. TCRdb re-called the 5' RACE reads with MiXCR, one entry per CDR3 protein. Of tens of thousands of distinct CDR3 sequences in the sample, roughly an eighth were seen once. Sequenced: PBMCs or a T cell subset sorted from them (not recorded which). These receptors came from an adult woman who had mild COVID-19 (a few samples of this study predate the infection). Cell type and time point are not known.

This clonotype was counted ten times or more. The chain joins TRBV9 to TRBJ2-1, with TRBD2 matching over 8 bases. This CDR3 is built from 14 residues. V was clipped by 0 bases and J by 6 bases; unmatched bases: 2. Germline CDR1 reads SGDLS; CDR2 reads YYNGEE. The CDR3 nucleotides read TGTGCCAGCAGCGTAGTTGCGGGGGGCAATGAGCAGTTCTTC. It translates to CASSVVAGGNEQFF.

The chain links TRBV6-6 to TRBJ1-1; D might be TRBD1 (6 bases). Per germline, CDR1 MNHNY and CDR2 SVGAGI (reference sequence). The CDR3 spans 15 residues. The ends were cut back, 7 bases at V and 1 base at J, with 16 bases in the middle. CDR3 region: CASTKGGRWNTEAFF. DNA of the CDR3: TGTGCCAGCACCAAAGGGGGACGGTGGAACACTGAAGCTTTCTTT.

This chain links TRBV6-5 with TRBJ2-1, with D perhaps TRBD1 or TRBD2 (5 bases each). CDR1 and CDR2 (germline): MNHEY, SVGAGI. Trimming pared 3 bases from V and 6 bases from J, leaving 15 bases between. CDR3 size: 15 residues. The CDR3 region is CASSYTPWGTNEQFF. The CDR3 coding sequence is TGTGCCAGCAGTTATACCCCCTGGGGGACCAATGAGCAGTTCTTC.

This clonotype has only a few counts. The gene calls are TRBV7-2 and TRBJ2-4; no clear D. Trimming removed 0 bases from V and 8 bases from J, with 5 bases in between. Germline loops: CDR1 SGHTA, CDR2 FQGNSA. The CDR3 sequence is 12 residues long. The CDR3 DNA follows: TGTGCCAGCAGCTTAGCGGACGACATTCAGTACTTC. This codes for CASSLADDIQYF.

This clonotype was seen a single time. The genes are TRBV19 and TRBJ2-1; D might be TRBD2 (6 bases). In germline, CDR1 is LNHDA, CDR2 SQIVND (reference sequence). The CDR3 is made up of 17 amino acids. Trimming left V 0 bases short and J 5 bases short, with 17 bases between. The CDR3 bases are TGTGCCAGTAGTATAGATCTGGTCGGGAGTGTCAACAATGAGCAGTTCTTC. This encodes CASSIDLVGSVNNEQFF.

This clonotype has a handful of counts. In nucleotides, the CDR3 is TGCGCCAGCAGCTTTACAGGGGACCACGAGCAGTACTTC. Protein sequence: CASSFTGDHEQYF. The chain employs TRBV5-1 and TRBJ2-7; TRBD1 aligns across 7 bases. Germline loops: CDR1 SGHRS, CDR2 YFSETQ. Losses at the gene ends were 2 bases for V and 5 bases for J; bases not matched to a gene: 4. The CDR3 consists of 13 residues. Filled out from reference TRBV5-1 and TRBJ2-7, the complete variable domain reads KAGVTQTPRYLIKTRGQQVTLSCSPISGHRSVSWYQQTPGQGLQFLFEYFSETQRNKGNFPGRFSGRQFSNSRSEMNVSTLELGDSALYLCASSFTGDHEQYFGPGTRLTVT.

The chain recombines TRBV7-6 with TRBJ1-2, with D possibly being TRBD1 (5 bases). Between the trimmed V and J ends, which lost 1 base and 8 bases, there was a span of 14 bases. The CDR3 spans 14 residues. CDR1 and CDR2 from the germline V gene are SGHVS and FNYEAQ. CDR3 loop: CASSLDGGIYGYTF. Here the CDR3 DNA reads TGTGCCAGCAGCTTAGACGGGGGAATTTACGGCTACACCTTC.

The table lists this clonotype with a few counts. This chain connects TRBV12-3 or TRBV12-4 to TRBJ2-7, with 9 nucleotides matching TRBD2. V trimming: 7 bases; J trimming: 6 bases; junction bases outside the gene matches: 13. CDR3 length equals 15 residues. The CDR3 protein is CASTEVGLAGSEQYF. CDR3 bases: TGTGCCAGCACCGAAGTAGGTCTAGCGGGGAGCGAGCAGTACTTC.

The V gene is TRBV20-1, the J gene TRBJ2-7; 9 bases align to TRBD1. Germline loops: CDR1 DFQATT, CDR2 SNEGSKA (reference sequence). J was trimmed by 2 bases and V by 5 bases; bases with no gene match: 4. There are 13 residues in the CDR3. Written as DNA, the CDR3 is TGCAGTGCTCGGGACAGGGCGACCTACGAGCAGTACTTC. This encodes CSARDRATYEQYF.

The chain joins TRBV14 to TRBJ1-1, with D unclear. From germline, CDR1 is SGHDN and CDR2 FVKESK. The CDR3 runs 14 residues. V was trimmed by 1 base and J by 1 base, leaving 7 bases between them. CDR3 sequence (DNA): TGTGCCAGCAGCCAAGGTTTCAAGAACACTGAAGCTTTCTTT. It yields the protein CASSQGFKNTEAFF. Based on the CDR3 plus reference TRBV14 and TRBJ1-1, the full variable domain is EAGVTQFPSHSVIEKGQTVTLRCDPISGHDNLYWYRRVMGKEIKFLLHFVKESKQDESGMPNNRFLAERTGGTYSTLKVQPAELEDSGVYFCASSQGFKNTEAFFGQGTRLTVV.

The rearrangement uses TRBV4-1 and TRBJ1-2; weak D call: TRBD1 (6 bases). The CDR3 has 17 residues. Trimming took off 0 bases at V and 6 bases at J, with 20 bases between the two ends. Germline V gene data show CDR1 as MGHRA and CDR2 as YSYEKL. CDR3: CASSQDFRGASVDGYTF. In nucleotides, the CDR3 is TGCGCCAGCAGCCAAGATTTTCGGGGGGCTTCAGTGGATGGCTACACCTTC.

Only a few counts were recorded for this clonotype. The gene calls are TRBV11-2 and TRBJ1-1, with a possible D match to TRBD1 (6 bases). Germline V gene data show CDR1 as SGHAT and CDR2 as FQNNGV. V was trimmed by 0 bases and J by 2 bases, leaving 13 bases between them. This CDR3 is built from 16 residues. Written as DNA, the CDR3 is TGTGCCAGCAGCTTAGATCCGGGGGCCGCAAACACTGAAGCTTTCTTT. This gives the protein CASSLDPGAANTEAFF.

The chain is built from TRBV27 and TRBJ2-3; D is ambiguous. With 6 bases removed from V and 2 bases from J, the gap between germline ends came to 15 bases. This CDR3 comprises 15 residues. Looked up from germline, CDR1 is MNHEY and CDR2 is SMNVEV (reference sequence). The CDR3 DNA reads TGTGCCAGCAGCTCGTCCCCGTGGGCCACAGATACGCAGTATTTT. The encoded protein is CASSSSPWATDTQYF.

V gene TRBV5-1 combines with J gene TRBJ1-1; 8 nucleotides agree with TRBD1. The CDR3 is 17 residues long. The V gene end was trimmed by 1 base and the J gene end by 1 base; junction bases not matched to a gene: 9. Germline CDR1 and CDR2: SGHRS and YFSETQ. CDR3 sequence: CASSLWGRGQGNTEAFF. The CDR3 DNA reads TGCGCCAGCAGCTTGTGGGGCCGAGGACAGGGGAACACTGAAGCTTTCTTT. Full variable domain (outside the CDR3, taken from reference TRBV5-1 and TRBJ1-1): KAGVTQTPRYLIKTRGQQVTLSCSPISGHRSVSWYQQTPGQGLQFLFEYFSETQRNKGNFPGRFSGRQFSNSRSEMNVSTLELGDSALYLCASSLWGRGQGNTEAFFGQGTRLTVV.

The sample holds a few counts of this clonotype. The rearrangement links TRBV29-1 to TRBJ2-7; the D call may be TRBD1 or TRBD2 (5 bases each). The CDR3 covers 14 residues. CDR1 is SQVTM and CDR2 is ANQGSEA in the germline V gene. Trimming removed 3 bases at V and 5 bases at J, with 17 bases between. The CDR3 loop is CSVDAQGVGHEQYF. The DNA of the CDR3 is TGCAGCGTTGATGCTCAGGGAGTGGGGCACGAGCAGTACTTC.

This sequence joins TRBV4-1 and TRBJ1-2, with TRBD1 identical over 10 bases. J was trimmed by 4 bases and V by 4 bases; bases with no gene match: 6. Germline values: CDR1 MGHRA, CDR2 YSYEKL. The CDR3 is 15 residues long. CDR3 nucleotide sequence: TGCGCCAGCAGCCCCCTGACAGGGGGCACCTATGGCTACACCTTC. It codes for CASSPLTGGTYGYTF.

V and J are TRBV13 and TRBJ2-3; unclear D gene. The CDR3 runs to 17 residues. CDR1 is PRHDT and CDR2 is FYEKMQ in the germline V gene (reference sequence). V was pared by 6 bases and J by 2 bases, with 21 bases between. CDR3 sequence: CASSGSLRHIVTDTQYF. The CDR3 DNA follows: TGTGCCAGCAGTGGGTCCTTGAGACACATCGTCACAGATACGCAGTATTTT.

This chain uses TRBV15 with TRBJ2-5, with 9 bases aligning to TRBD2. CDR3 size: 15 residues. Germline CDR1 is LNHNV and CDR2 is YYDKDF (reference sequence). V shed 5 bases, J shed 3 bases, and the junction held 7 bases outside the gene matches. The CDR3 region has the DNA TGTGCCACCAGCGGATATAGCGGGGGAAAAGAGACCCAGTACTTC. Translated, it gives CATSGYSGGKETQYF.

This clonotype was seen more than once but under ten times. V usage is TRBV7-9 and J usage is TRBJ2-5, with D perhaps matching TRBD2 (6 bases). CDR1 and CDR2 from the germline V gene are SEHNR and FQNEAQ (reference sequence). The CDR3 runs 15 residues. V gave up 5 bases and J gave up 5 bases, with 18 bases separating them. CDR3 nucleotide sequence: TGTGCCAGCAGCCCTGGGACTGCCAACCGGGAGACCCAGTACTTC. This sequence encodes CASSPGTANRETQYF.

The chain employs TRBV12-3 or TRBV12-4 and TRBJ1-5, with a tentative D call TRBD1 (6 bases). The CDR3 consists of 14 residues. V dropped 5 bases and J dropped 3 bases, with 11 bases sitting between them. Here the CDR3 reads CASSAQGNNQPQHF. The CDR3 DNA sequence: TGTGCCAGCAGTGCACAGGGTAACAATCAGCCCCAGCATTTT.

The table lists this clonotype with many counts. The CDR3 DNA follows: TGTGCCAGCAGCCCTTCGGGGGAGCAGTACTTC. Translation gives CASSPSGEQYF. This chain uses TRBV11-2 with TRBJ2-7; a weak D match, TRBD2 (5 bases). Germline V gives CDR1 SGHAT, CDR2 FQNNGV. V lost 5 bases and J lost 7, with 9 bases in between. The CDR3 contains 11 residues.

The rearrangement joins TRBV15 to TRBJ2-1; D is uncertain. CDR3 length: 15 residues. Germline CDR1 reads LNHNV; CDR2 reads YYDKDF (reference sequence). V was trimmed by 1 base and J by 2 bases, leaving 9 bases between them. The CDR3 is CATSRGRTAYNEQFF. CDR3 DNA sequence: TGTGCCACCAGCAGAGGTAGAACTGCCTACAATGAGCAGTTCTTC.

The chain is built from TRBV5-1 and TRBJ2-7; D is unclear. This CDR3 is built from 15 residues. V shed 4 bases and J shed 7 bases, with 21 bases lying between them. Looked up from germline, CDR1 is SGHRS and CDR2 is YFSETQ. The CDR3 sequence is CASSDEARDAEEQYF. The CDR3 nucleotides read TGCGCCAGCAGCGATGAGGCGCGAGACGCTGAAGAGCAGTACTTC.

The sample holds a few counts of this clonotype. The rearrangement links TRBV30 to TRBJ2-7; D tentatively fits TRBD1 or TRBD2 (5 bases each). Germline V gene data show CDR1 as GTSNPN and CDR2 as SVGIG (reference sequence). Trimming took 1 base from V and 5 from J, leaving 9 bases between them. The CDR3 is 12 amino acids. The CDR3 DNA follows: TGTGCCTGGAGTGGGGACGGAGACGAGCAGTACTTC. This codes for CAWSGDGDEQYF.